What follows is one TCR beta chain and its context. Donors likely had unrecorded immune exposures despite being nominally healthy when sampled. The entry originates in a study of cytomegalovirus exposure and HLA in healthy donors. Turning to the study itself: A data release that came early held tens of millions of unique TCRs from HLA-typed donors. Under 90% of 350 to 400 genotyped donors fell in the Caucasian-associated ancestry cluster.

There are 18 residues in the CDR3. Germline values: CDR1 SGHRS, CDR2 YFSETQ. Losses at the gene ends were 1 base for V and 2 bases for J; bases not matched to a gene: 11. 13 Jbeta primers and 60 Vbeta primers were used for the PCR. Original analysis: About 10 million of tens of millions of unique TCR beta chains were shared, per a later count. Data came from immunoSEQ multiplex PCR; TCRdb stores just in-frame clones and leaves some out. V, J and clone size reflect that table, while D and trimming were determined from the DNA. The data hold roughly 120,000 clones, with around 80% observed a single time.

The J gene is TRBJ2-2, the V gene TRBV5-1; 7 positions match TRBD2. The receptor was derived from a woman aged 18 to 35 in good health and CMV-seropositive. What was sequenced was PBMCs. The CDR3 loop is CASSLLPSGDYNTGELFF. Here the CDR3 DNA reads TGCGCCAGCAGCTTGTTGCCCAGCGGGGACTACAACACCGGGGAGCTGTTTTTT.